A single sample gave rise to the 28 T cell receptor beta chains below, sequenced in a study of shared T cell receptors in the human thymus. The protocol was immunoSEQ multiplex PCR, while the TCRdb copy is restricted to in-frame clones and leaves out a portion. The sample holds about 660,000 clones; about 90% are singletons and the top ten take roughly 0.0087%. The sample was also linked to a second study, of human thymus T cells.

What was sequenced was thymocytes. The receptor set was obtained from a boy under three years old with a congenital heart defect.

The CDR3 spells CASSVAGLAGPNEQFF. As DNA, the CDR3 is TGTGCCAGCAGCGTAGCCGGACTAGCGGGACCCAATGAGCAGTTCTTC. The rearrangement uses TRBV9 and TRBJ2-1; 12 bases fit TRBD2. J lost 6 bases, V lost 0 bases, and 4 bases had no gene match. This CDR3 region has 16 residues. Looked up from germline, CDR1 is SGDLS and CDR2 is YYNGEE.

The chain combines TRBV13 with TRBJ1-1, with 7 bases fitting TRBD1. Germline V gene lookup returns CDR1 PRHDT and CDR2 FYEKMQ (reference sequence). The junction had 14 bases not matched to a gene; V was cut back by 7 bases and J by 3 bases. This CDR3 is 16 amino acids long. The chain's CDR3 is CASTGDRDRAYTEAFF. In DNA form, the CDR3 reads TGTGCCAGCACTGGCGACCGTGACAGGGCCTACACTGAAGCTTTCTTT.

The chain combines TRBV28 with TRBJ1-4; 8 bases map to TRBD1. The V gene's germline CDR1 is MDHEN and CDR2 SYDVKM. V gave up 6 bases and J gave up 2 bases; unmatched junction bases: 17. The length of the CDR3 is 19 residues. The CDR3 DNA sequence: TGTGCCAGCAGCTCCTCCCGGGACAGGTTGGAAGGGACTAATGAAAAACTGTTTTTT. Amino acid sequence: CASSSSRDRLEGTNEKLFF.

This clone was observed a single time. This sequence joins TRBV28 and TRBJ1-2, with D uncertain. Trimming removed 1 base at V and 8 bases at J, with 11 bases between. From germline, CDR1 is MDHEN and CDR2 SYDVKM. The CDR3 contains 13 residues. The CDR3 loop is CASSLFPRVGYTF. As DNA, the CDR3 is TGTGCCAGCAGTTTATTCCCGAGAGTGGGCTACACCTTC.

The chain joins TRBV5-6 to TRBJ1-5; D is possibly TRBD1 (6 bases). The CDR3 contains 17 residues. Germline V gene lookup returns CDR1 SGHDT and CDR2 YYEEEE. The ends were cut back, 4 bases at V and 0 bases at J, with 17 bases in the middle. As DNA, the CDR3 is TGTGCCAGCAGCCTAACAGGGCTCCTTAATAGCAATCAGCCCCAGCATTTT. Amino acid sequence: CASSLTGLLNSNQPQHF.

J is TRBJ2-1 and V is TRBV10-3; 13 bases align to TRBD2. From germline, CDR1 is ENHRY and CDR2 SYGVKD. The CDR3 has 15 amino acids. V dropped 10 bases and J dropped 5; count of bases not matched to a gene: 8. The CDR3 DNA follows: TGTGCCACCATGGGGACTAGCGGGAAGAACAATGAGCAGTTCTTC. Translating it yields CATMGTSGKNNEQFF.

The chain's CDR3 is CASSSAWEASYGYTF. CDR3 DNA sequence: TGTGCCAGCAGCTCGGCGTGGGAGGCTTCCTATGGCTACACCTTC. The chain employs TRBV5-6 and TRBJ1-2; D not certain. The germline gives CDR1 SGHDT, CDR2 YYEEEE. The CDR3 has 15 residues. The V end was cut by 3 bases, the J end by 4 bases, with 16 bases between.

The chain joins TRBV28 to TRBJ2-5, with 13 bases fitting TRBD2. Germline V gene sequence: CDR1 MDHEN, CDR2 SYDVKM. With 7 bases clipped from V and 4 bases from J, the junction kept 15 bases outside the gene matches. The CDR3 runs 18 residues. The CDR3 region has the DNA TGTGCCAGCACCACAACCTCCGGGACTAGCGGGGTAAGAGAGACCCAGTACTTC. Translating it yields CASTTTSGTSGVRETQYF. The entire variable domain, with the rest obtained from reference TRBV28 and TRBJ2-5, is as follows: DVKVTQSSRYLVKRTGEKVFLECVQDMDHENMFWYRQDPGLGLRLIYFSYDVKMKEKGDIPEGYSVSREKKERFSLILESASTNQTSMYLCASTTTSGTSGVRETQYFGPGTRLLVL.

The chain has TRBV28 and TRBJ1-5, with D unresolved. Looked up from germline, CDR1 is MDHEN and CDR2 is SYDVKM. V was cut by 3 bases and J by 0 bases, with 12 bases left in between. This CDR3 has 16 residues. The CDR3 nucleotides read TGTGCCAGCAGTTTTAGGGAGACCTATAGCAATCAGCCCCAGCATTTT. It yields the protein CASSFRETYSNQPQHF.

This chain connects TRBV19 to TRBJ2-7; the match to TRBD2 covers 13 bases. This CDR3 contains 18 residues. The germline CDR1 and CDR2 sequences are LNHDA and SQIVND (reference sequence). V shed 5 bases, J shed 2 bases, and the junction held 12 bases outside the gene matches. This CDR3 reads CASSAPRKTSGRAYEQYF. As DNA, the CDR3 is TGTGCCAGTAGTGCCCCCCGTAAAACTAGCGGGAGGGCCTACGAGCAGTACTTC.

This clone was found once. This specimen includes other DNA sequences encoding the same CDR3. The chain uses TRBV18 and TRBJ2-1; D is possibly TRBD2 (6 bases). Trimming took off 2 bases at V and 7 bases at J, with 6 bases between the two ends. The V gene's germline CDR1 is KGHSH and CDR2 LQKENI. The CDR3 length is 12 residues. CDR3 loop: CASSPGGNEQFF. The CDR3 DNA sequence: TGTGCCAGCTCACCAGGGGGGAATGAGCAGTTCTTC. The entire variable domain, with the rest obtained from reference TRBV18 and TRBJ2-1, is as follows: NAGVMQNPRHLVRRRGQEARLRCSPMKGHSHVYWYRQLPEEGLKFMVYLQKENIIDESGMPKERFSAEFPKEGPSILRIQQVVRGDSAAYFCASSPGGNEQFFGPGTRLTVL.

V gene TRBV13 combines with J gene TRBJ2-7; possible D gene TRBD1, 6 bases. Per the germline V gene, CDR1 is PRHDT and CDR2 is FYEKMQ (reference sequence). The CDR3 spans 14 residues. V was cut by 2 bases and J by 6 bases, with 14 bases left in between. CDR3 amino acids: CASSLPQGRFEQYF. The CDR3, as DNA: TGTGCCAGCAGCTTACCACAGGGACGGTTCGAGCAGTACTTC.

The J gene is TRBJ2-7, the V gene TRBV2; 10 nucleotides agree with TRBD1. This CDR3 spans 15 amino acids. Germline assignment: CDR1 SNHLY and CDR2 FYNNEI. V was clipped by 8 bases and J by 3 bases; unmatched bases: 10. CDR3 amino acids: CASPIDRGRGYEQYF. In DNA form, the CDR3 reads TGTGCCAGCCCAATAGACAGGGGGCGCGGCTACGAGCAGTACTTC.

The chain is built from TRBV7-2 and TRBJ2-7; D is possibly TRBD2 (6 bases). There are 15 residues in the CDR3. From germline, CDR1 is SGHTA and CDR2 FQGNSA. With 2 bases removed from V and 4 bases from J, the gap between germline ends came to 15 bases. This chain's CDR3 is CASSLCWPGEYEQYF. The CDR3 coding sequence is TGTGCCAGCAGCTTATGTTGGCCGGGGGAATACGAGCAGTACTTC.

The V call is TRBV4-1, the J call TRBJ2-7; 11 bases align to TRBD2. V lost 0 bases, J lost 3 bases, and 4 bases stayed unmatched. In germline, CDR1 is MGHRA, CDR2 YSYEKL. The length of the CDR3 is 16 residues. Here the CDR3 reads CASSQDLLAGDYEQYF. The CDR3 DNA reads TGCGCCAGCAGCCAAGATTTACTAGCGGGAGACTACGAGCAGTACTTC.

This rearrangement joins TRBV2 to TRBJ2-7, with 7 bases identical to TRBD2. Germline values: CDR1 SNHLY, CDR2 FYNNEI. V shed 5 bases, J shed 4 bases, and the junction held 20 bases outside the gene matches. The CDR3 is 18 residues long. CDR3 loop: CASSPPQEPTSGKYEQYF. The CDR3 DNA sequence: TGTGCCAGCAGTCCACCCCAAGAACCAACGAGCGGGAAGTACGAGCAGTACTTC.

The chain is built from TRBV29-1 and TRBJ2-7; TRBD1 might be the D (5 bases). V lost 7 bases to trimming and J lost 3 bases, with 13 bases between them. CDR3 size: 12 residues. Germline CDR1 reads SQVTM; CDR2 reads ANQGSEA. Written as DNA, the CDR3 is TGCAGCGCTAAGACAGAAGACTACGAGCAGTACTTC. This encodes CSAKTEDYEQYF.

This clone occurred once. The gene calls are TRBV4-3 and TRBJ2-5; possibly TRBD2 for D (5 bases). The CDR3 extends over 17 amino acids. Germline lookup yields CDR1 LGHNA and CDR2 YSLEER. V was trimmed by 1 base and J by 4 bases, leaving 19 bases between them. This CDR3 is CASSQGAGSWGGETQYF. CDR3 sequence (DNA): TGCGCCAGCAGCCAAGGCGCGGGTTCTTGGGGTGGAGAGACCCAGTACTTC.

This chain joins TRBV27 and TRBJ1-2; tentative D call: TRBD1 (6 bases). V shed 3 bases and J shed 6 bases, with 14 bases lying between them. The CDR3 is made up of 14 amino acids. In germline, CDR1 is MNHEY, CDR2 SMNVEV (reference sequence). CDR3 residues: CASSFRPGDHGYTF. The CDR3 DNA sequence: TGTGCCAGCAGTTTTCGGCCAGGGGACCATGGCTACACCTTC.

The chain employs TRBV19 and TRBJ2-7; 7 nucleotides agree with TRBD1. Germline CDR1 and CDR2: LNHDA and SQIVND (reference sequence). V was clipped by 5 bases and J by 3 bases; unmatched bases: 10. CDR3 length: 15 residues. The CDR3 sequence: CASSAGTELRYEQYF. The CDR3 DNA is TGTGCCAGTAGTGCCGGGACAGAACTCCGCTACGAGCAGTACTTC. The full variable domain, rest sourced from reference TRBV19 and TRBJ2-7, is DGGITQSPKYLFRKEGQNVTLSCEQNLNHDAMYWYRQDPGQGLRLIYYSQIVNDFQKGDIAEGYSVSREKKESFPLTVTSAQKNPTAFYLCASSAGTELRYEQYFGPGTRLTVT.

V usage is TRBV6-1 and J usage is TRBJ1-1; 8 nucleotides line up with TRBD1. Germline V lookup: CDR1 MNHNS, CDR2 SASEGT. Trimming took 7 bases from V and 6 from J; bases not matched to a gene: 4. The CDR3 sequence is 12 residues long. The CDR3 nucleotides are TGTGCCAGCAACAGGGGGGTCGCTGAAGCTTTCTTT. Its translation is CASNRGVAEAFF.

The chain employs TRBV27 and TRBJ2-7, with 13 positions matching TRBD2. This CDR3 region has 16 residues. V gave up 7 bases and J gave up 1 base; unmatched junction bases: 7. CDR1 MNHEY and CDR2 SMNVEV come from the germline V gene (reference sequence). CDR3 bases: TGTGCCAGCAAGGGACTAGCGGGACCACTTTCCTACGAGCAGTACTTC. It codes for CASKGLAGPLSYEQYF.

The chain combines TRBV28 with TRBJ2-7; 10 nucleotides align to TRBD1. The V and J ends lost 5 bases and 7 bases, in that order; junction bases with no gene match: 5. Germline assignment: CDR1 MDHEN and CDR2 SYDVKM. CDR3 size: 13 residues. CDR3 region: CASSPGTGVEQYF. CDR3 DNA: TGTGCCAGCAGTCCGGGGACAGGGGTTGAGCAGTACTTC.

The rearrangement links TRBV28 to TRBJ2-3, with TRBD2 matching over 7 bases. Germline CDR1 MDHEN, CDR2 SYDVKM. Trimming removed 7 bases from V and 6 bases from J; junction bases left unmatched: 10. This CDR3 comprises 14 residues. CDR3 coding DNA: TGTGCCAGCAAGGTGGGGGAGGGAAGGGATACGCAGTATTTT. Translating it yields CASKVGEGRDTQYF.

The rearrangement joins TRBV6-1 to TRBJ2-3, with 9 bases that match TRBD1. Per germline, CDR1 MNHNS and CDR2 SASEGT. CDR3 length equals 15 residues. V shed 5 bases and J 4 bases; nucleotides not matched to a gene: 7. This CDR3 is CASSPYRGPADTQYF. The CDR3 coding sequence is TGTGCCAGCAGTCCCTACAGGGGGCCGGCAGATACGCAGTATTTT.

The chain joins TRBV6-1 to TRBJ2-7; D is perhaps TRBD2 (7 bases). The V and J ends lost 4 bases and 3 bases respectively, with 22 bases between them. CDR3 size: 17 residues. Germline V lookup: CDR1 MNHNS, CDR2 SASEGT. CDR3 coding DNA: TGTGCCAGCAGTGGGCTAATCGTGTCAGGGGAGGGCTACGAGCAGTACTTC. The encoded protein is CASSGLIVSGEGYEQYF.

This clone was observed a few times. The genes are TRBV25-1 and TRBJ1-3; 11 nucleotides match TRBD1. Trimming removed 4 bases from V and 6 bases from J; junction bases left unmatched: 5. The CDR3 contains 15 residues. CDR1 and CDR2 from the germline V gene are MGHDK and SYGVNS. CDR3 in amino acids: CASSARDRGVNTIYF. CDR3 in DNA: TGTGCCAGCAGTGCTCGGGACAGGGGGGTAAACACCATATATTTT. Looking up the rest from reference TRBV25-1 and TRBJ1-3 gives the full variable domain: EADIYQTPRYLVIGTGKKITLECSQTMGHDKMYWYQQDPGMELHLIHYSYGVNSTEKGDLSSESTVSRIRTEHFPLTLESARPSHTSQYLCASSARDRGVNTIYFGEGSWLTVV.

The gene calls are TRBV15 and TRBJ2-7, with D perhaps matching TRBD2 (5 bases). Germline values: CDR1 LNHNV, CDR2 YYDKDF (reference sequence). The CDR3 sequence is 15 residues long. Trimming removed 2 bases at V and 8 bases at J, with 19 bases between. The CDR3 nucleotides are TGTGCCACCAGCAGAACCCCTCGGGATCCACCTAAGCAGTACTTC. As protein: CATSRTPRDPPKQYF.